Here is one T cell receptor (beta chain) with its context. Its antigen remains unidentified. No base quality information exists; no much larger clone differs at one position. This sample was taken from a study of cytomegalovirus exposure and HLA in healthy donors (dated by TCRdb to about 2017). Notes on the research overall: In an earlier analysis of under 750 of the donors, around 300 Gb of sequence data and some 100 million unique TCR beta sequences from 180 million or so T cells were reported. Around 300 gigabases of sequencing data and some 85 million unique TCR sequences were included in an early release covering 550 to 650 HLA-typed donors. Of the roughly 400 genotyped donors, roughly 76% were placed in the genetic ancestry cluster associated with self-reported Caucasian donors. The aim of the study was to test whether cataloging public T cell receptors could identify signatures of past pathogen exposure. The T cell repertoires of under 700 subjects were profiled by immunosequencing and related to cytomegalovirus serostatus. A separate validation cohort of approximately 130 different subjects was used in addition to the approximately 700-subject first cohort. To predict cytomegalovirus infection status, the study brought together high-throughput TCR immunosequencing, statistical association of individual TCRs with disease status, and machine learning. To study patterns of TCR occurrence, a later analysis re-analyzed previously published TCR beta repertoires from 666 donors and added high-resolution HLA genotyping. The later analysis used no new phenotypic data to find candidate immune exposures, relying instead on TCR beta sequences and their occurrence across donors. An earlier analysis of around 580 of the donors used high-throughput TCR beta sequencing to judge whether each TCR beta V gene segment behaved as functional or pseudogenic. Alongside the repertoire data, information on donor age, sex, ethnicity and CMV serostatus was compiled. Genome-wide SNP genotypes for about 65% of the roughly 670 donors were used in a later genetic analysis, which treated that subset as a discovery cohort. All discovery cohort repertoires had been generated using a single sequencing platform. HLA typing covered class I and class II loci at four-digit resolution. Typing coverage differed by locus: A, B, C, DRB1 and DQB1 were typed in about 629-640 donors, DQA1 in about 560, DPA1 in around 610, and DPB1 in 400 to 490. Roughly five DR-DQ haplotypes were treated as single units for association and clustering because of strong linkage in the cohort. Among a few hundred genotyped donors of the cohort, an average of about 240,000 unique TCR beta nucleotide sequences were sequenced per donor, roughly 20% of them non-productive. What the research found in general, with its limitations: An earlier analysis of approximately 570 of the donors showed that most TCR beta V segments appeared in productive rearrangements either about 90% or about 30% of the time, which broadly matched IMGT annotations. In a later genetic analysis, a missense DCLRE1C variant was associated with V-gene and J-gene trimming of TCR beta chains, and the association was replicated in an independent cohort. Correlated functional status among segregating V segments might be attributable to linkage disequilibrium, but an unknown experimental factor could not be ruled out. A later analysis found that TCR association rates varied across HLA loci, with DRB1 alleles showing the most associated TCRs and HLA-C alleles the fewest. Roughly 15 rarely observed V segments, including chromosome 9 orphons, were excluded from the earlier analysis of some 590 of the donors because counts were too low. According to a later genetic analysis, donors in an Asian-associated ancestry cluster had fewer N-insertions in productive TCRs than the roughly 660-donor mean. The classifier was reported to diagnose cytomegalovirus status with high specificity and sensitivity in both the original and validation cohorts. In a later analysis, several top co-occurrence clusters were reported to appear linked to parvovirus B19, influenza, CMV and Epstein-Barr virus. Across donors, most TCR sequences were observed very rarely, whereas some public TCRs were present in many individuals. A later analysis associated 16,951 TCR beta sequences with specific HLA alleles at a false discovery rate of 0.05. The presence/absence analyses assumed that sequencing depth was roughly uniform across donors, and that assumption may not be true. In a later analysis, most CMV-associated TCR beta chains were found to appear HLA-restricted, with HLA associations seemingly driven largely by CMV exposure. This cohort had only TCR beta chains sequenced, and the lack of alpha or paired-chain data limited which features could be detected. Some IMGT-functional V segments, including TRBV6-2 and TRBV6-3, could not be distinguished by the 87-base-pair reads and were therefore excluded. A later analysis found that HLA-associated TCR beta chains were more clonally expanded and had lower generation probabilities than equally common non-associated chains. It was suggested by the authors that the approach could potentially be generalized to other disease states and immunological phenotypes. A further reported finding was that TCR beta sequences accurately predicted the HLA-A and HLA-B alleles for most subjects in the first cohort. The study listed approximately 150 TCR beta chains as associated with cytomegalovirus. Because some donors lacked HLA typing at each locus, the association tests relied only on the typed subset. Strong co-occurrence of HLA alleles, especially DR and DQ, made assigning TCR associations to individual alleles difficult. A group of highly shared sequence variants was considered likely to be a technical artifact of the sequencing pipeline. In vitro tests confirmed that a few of the cytomegalovirus-associated TCR beta chains recognize cytomegalovirus antigens. For the cohort, immune exposure information was limited to CMV serostatus.

The method behind the library was the immunoSEQ multiplex PCR assay. The multiplex PCR relied on a mix of 60 forward primers for TCR Vbeta segments and 13 reverse primers for TCR Jbeta segments. Amplification of the CDR3 region of rearranged TCR beta genes was performed with a multiplex PCR assay on genomic DNA. On the Illumina HiSeq System, the amplified TCR beta libraries were sequenced as 87-base-pair reads. For the original study's pipeline: Across the roughly 670 repertoires, a later analysis counted tens of millions of unique TCR beta chains, 9.5 million to 12 million of which were shared by at least two donors. Raw reads were error-corrected and collapsed into unique sequences by a nearest-neighbor algorithm in which closely related sequences were merged to remove PCR and sequencing errors. Alignment of CDR3 sequences to IMGT reference sequences was used to assign V, D and J gene segments. For a sequence to be retained, a match of at least six nucleotides was required to both a V gene segment and a J gene segment. A rearrangement was called productive if the CDR3 had no stop codons and remained in frame with V and J, and every other rearrangement was called non-productive. Following IMGT convention, CDR3 was defined as the stretch from the second conserved V-encoded cysteine up to the conserved J-encoded phenylalanine. In an earlier analysis of roughly 580 of the donors, sequences lacking an unambiguous match to a single V gene segment were excluded. An earlier analysis of several hundred of the donors classified V segments as functional when productive rearrangements were above 56.7% and as segregating when the standard deviation between donors was above 5%. A statistical classification framework was developed to diagnose cytomegalovirus status using the catalog of TCR beta chain sequences. V and J gene assignment, in a later analysis, came from comparing TCR nucleotide sequences with IMGT/GENE-DB human TR gene sequences. In a later analysis, CDR3 sequences and most-parsimonious VDJ recombination scenarios were assigned using the TCRdist pipeline. A later analysis defined each TCR beta chain by its CDR3 amino acid sequence plus V-gene family, and excluded reads lacking a unique V-gene family. As a way to deal with suspected cross-contamination and a sequencing artifact, a later analysis dropped over 550 nucleotide sequences that were highly shared and had low generation probability. In a later analysis, a clonal expansion index was calculated for each public chain from normalized within-repertoire ranks of inferred template counts. A later analysis computed generation probabilities with a VDJ recombination model fitted to out-of-frame rearrangements, and checked the results against IGoR. In a later analysis, hypergeometric tests were used to score TCR-TCR, TCR-HLA and TCR-CMV co-occurrence, with a repertoire-size bias correction applied to TCR pairs. To estimate false discovery rates, a later analysis permuted the HLA or CMV assignments 20 times. In a later analysis, co-occurring TCRs were grouped using DBSCAN, with TCRdist sequence similarity added in when clustering inside HLA-allele-positive subsets. Repertoires with fewer than 30,000 or more than 120,000 public chains, plus five repertoires with anomalous nucleotide sharing, were excluded from co-occurrence clustering. In TCRdb, the immuneACCESS table is reduced to in-frame sequences with V and J assigned. These tables do not hold every clone; where another copy was compared, an unresolved V gene accounts for under half, and the others remain unexplained. D and trimming were read from the DNA, whereas the V and J calls and clone size are those reported in that table. Within this sample are around 54,000 clones, with roughly 85% of them counted one time only. Roughly 3% of the sample is held by the ten biggest clonotypes.

V is trimmed back by 4 bases and J by 7 bases, and the junction contains 5 bases that no gene match accounts for. From a lookup of the germline V gene (reference sequence), CDR1 and CDR2 are GTSNPN and SVGIG. The CDR3 contains 13 residues, cysteine and phenylalanine counted. Only the CDR3 portion is preserved as DNA: 39 bases, with reading frame beginning at the first base. The cohort was made up of approximately 670 healthy bone marrow donors. Cohort members were all nominally healthy when sampled, although unrecorded immune exposures were likely present. The donor tested CMV seronegative and was one of the 352 seronegative cohort members. Every donor gave a peripheral blood sample, and the peripheral blood mononuclear cells from that sample were used for TCR beta sequencing. The Qiagen DNeasy Blood Extraction Kit was used to extract genomic DNA from the blood cell samples.

The sample consisted of PBMCs. This receptor was identified in a woman younger than 35 in good health and CMV-seronegative. This chain joins TRBV30 to TRBJ2-1; 9 junctional bases match TRBD2. This receptor has the CDR3 CAWMRRGGNEQFF. The nucleotide sequence is TGTGCCTGGATGAGGCGGGGGGGAAATGAGCAGTTCTTC.